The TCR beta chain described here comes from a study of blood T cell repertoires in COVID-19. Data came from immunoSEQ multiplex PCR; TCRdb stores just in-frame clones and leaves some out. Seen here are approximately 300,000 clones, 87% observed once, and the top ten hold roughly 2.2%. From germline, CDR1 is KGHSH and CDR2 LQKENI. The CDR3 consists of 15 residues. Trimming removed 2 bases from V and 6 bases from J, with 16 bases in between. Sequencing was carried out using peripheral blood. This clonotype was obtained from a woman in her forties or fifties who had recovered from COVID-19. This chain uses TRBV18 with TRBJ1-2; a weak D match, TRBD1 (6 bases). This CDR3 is CASSPNEGQGNGYTF. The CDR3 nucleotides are TGTGCCAGCTCACCAAATGAGGGGCAGGGGAATGGCTACACCTTC.